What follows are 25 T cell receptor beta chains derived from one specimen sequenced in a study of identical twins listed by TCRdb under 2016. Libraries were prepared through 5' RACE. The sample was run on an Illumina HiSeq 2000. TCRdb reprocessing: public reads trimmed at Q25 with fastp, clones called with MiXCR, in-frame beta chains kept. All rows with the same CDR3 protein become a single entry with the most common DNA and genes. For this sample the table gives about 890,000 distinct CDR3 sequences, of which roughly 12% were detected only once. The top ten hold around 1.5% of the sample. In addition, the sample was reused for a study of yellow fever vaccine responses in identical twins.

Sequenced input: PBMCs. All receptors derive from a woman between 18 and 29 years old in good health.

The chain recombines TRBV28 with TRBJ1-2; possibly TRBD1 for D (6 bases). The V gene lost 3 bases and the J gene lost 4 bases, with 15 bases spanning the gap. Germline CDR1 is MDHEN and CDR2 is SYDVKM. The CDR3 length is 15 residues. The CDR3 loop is CASSFPDRLIYGYTF. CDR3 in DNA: TGTGCCAGCAGTTTTCCGGACAGACTCATCTATGGCTACACCTTC.

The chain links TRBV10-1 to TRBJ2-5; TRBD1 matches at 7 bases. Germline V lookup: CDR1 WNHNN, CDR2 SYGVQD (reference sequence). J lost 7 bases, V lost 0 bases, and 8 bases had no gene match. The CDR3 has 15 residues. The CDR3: CASSESSRGLGTQYF. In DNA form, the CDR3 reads TGCGCCAGCAGTGAGTCGAGTAGGGGGCTGGGGACCCAGTACTTC.

The DNA of the CDR3 is TGTGCCAGCAGTGAGTACAGAAACAATGAGCAGTTCTTC. Translating gives CASSEYRNNEQFF. The chain recombines TRBV2 with TRBJ2-1; D remains ambiguous. V was trimmed by 3 bases and J by 5 bases, leaving 8 bases between them. The CDR3 spans 13 residues. Germline V gene sequence: CDR1 SNHLY, CDR2 FYNNEI. Together with reference TRBV2 and TRBJ2-1, the CDR3 gives the full variable domain: EPEVTQTPSHQVTQMGQEVILRCVPISNHLYFYWYRQILGQKVEFLVSFYNNEISEKSEIFDDQFSVERPDGSNFTLKIRSTKLEDSAMYFCASSEYRNNEQFFGPGTRLTVL.

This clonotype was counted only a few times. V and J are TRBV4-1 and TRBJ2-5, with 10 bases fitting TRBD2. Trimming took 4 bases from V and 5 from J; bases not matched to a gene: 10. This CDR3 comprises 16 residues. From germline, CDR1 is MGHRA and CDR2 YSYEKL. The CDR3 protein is CASSRLSGGVGETQYF. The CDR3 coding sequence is TGCGCCAGCAGCCGATTAAGCGGGGGGGTTGGTGAGACCCAGTACTTC.

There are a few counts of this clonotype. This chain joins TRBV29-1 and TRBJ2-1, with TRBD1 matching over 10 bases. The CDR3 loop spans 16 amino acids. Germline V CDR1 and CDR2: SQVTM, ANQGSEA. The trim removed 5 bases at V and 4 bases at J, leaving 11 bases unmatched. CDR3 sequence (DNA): TGCAGCGTTAACGAACCGGGACAGGGGCTTTACAATGAGCAGTTCTTC. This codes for CSVNEPGQGLYNEQFF.

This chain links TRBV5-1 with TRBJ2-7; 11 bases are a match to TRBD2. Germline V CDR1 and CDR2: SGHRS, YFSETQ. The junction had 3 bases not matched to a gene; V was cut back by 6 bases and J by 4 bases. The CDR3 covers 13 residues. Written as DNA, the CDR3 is TGCGCCAGCAATCTAGCGGGAGGATACGAGCAGTACTTC. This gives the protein CASNLAGGYEQYF.

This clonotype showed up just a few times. The CDR3 nucleotides are TGTGCCAGCAGCTTAGATGGGACCACCTCCTACAATGAGCAGTTCTTC. This sequence encodes CASSLDGTTSYNEQFF. The V and J genes are TRBV11-2 and TRBJ2-1; D is tentatively TRBD1 or TRBD2 (5 bases each). CDR1 is SGHAT, CDR2 FQNNGV, per germline. Trimming left V 0 bases short and J 0 bases short, with 9 bases between. The CDR3 has 16 amino acids.

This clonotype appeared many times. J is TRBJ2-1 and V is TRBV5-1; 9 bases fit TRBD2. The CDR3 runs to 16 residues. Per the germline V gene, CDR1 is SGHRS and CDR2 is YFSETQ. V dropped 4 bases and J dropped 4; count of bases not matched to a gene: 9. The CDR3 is CASSVAFLAGYNEQFF. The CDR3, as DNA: TGCGCCAGCAGCGTAGCTTTTCTAGCGGGATACAATGAGCAGTTCTTC.

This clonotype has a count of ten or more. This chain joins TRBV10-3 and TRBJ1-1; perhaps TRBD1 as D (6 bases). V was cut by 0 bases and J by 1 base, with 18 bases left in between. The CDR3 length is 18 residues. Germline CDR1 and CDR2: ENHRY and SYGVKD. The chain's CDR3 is CAISESLGGPNRNTEAFF. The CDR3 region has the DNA TGTGCCATCAGTGAGTCATTGGGGGGGCCGAACAGGAACACTGAAGCTTTCTTT.

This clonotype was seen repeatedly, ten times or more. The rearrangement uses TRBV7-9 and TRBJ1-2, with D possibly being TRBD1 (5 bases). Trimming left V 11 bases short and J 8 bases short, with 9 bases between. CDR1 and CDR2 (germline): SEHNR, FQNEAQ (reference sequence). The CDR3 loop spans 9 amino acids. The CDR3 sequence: CAGDGGYTF. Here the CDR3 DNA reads TGTGCCGGGGACGGCGGCTACACCTTC.

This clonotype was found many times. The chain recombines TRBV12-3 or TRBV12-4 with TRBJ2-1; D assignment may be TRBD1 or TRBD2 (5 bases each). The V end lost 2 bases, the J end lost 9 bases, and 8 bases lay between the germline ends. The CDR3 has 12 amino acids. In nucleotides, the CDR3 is TGTGCCAGCAGTTTATCGGGGCTTGAGCAGTTCTTC. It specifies CASSLSGLEQFF.

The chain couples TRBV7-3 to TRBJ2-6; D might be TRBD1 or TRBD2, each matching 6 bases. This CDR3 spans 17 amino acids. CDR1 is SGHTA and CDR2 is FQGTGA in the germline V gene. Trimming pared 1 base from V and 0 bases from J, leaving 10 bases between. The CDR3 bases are TGTGCCAGCAGCTTAAGCGGGGACACCTCTGGGGCCAACGTCCTGACTTTC. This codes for CASSLSGDTSGANVLTF.

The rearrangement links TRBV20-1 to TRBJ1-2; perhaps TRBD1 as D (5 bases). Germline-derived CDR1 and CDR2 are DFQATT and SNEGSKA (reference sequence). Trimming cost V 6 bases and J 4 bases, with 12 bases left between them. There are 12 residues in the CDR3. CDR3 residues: CSATTGIYGYTF. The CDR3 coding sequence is TGCAGTGCAACTACAGGAATCTATGGCTACACCTTC.

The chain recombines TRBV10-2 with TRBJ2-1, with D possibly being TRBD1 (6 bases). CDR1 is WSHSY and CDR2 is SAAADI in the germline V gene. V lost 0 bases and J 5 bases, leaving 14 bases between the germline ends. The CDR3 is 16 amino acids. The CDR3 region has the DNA TGCGCCAGCAGTGAGTCGGTGGGGGCCATGAACAATGAGCAGTTCTTC. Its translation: CASSESVGAMNNEQFF.

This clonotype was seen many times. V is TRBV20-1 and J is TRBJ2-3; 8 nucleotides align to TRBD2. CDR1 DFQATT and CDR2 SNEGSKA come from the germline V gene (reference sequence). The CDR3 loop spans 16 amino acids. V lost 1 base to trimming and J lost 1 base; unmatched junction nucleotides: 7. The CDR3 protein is CSARGDWREGTDTQYF. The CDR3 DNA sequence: TGCAGTGCTAGAGGGGATTGGCGGGAGGGCACAGATACGCAGTATTTT.

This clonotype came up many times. The CDR3 nucleotides are TGCGCCAGCAGCCCACGGAGAGGGAGCAATGAGCAGTTCTTC. Protein: CASSPRRGSNEQFF. The rearrangement links TRBV5-1 to TRBJ2-1; tentative D call: TRBD2 (5 bases). Trimming pared 4 bases from V and 6 bases from J, leaving 14 bases between. The germline V gene encodes CDR1 SGHRS and CDR2 YFSETQ. The CDR3 is 14 amino acids.

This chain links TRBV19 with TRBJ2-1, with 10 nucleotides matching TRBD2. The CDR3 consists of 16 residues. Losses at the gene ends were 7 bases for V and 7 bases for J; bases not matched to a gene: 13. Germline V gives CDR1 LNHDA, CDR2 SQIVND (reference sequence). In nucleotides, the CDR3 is TGTGCCAGTACTCCCTCCGGGACTAGCGTGGGGAATGAGCAGTTCTTC. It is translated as CASTPSGTSVGNEQFF.

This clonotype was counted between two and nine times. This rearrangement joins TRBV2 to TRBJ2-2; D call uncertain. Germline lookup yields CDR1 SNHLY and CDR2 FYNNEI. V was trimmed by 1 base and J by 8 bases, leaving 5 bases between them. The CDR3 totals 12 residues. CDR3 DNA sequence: TGTGCCAGCAGTGAAGGTCGGGGGGAGCTGTTTTTT. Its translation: CASSEGRGELFF.

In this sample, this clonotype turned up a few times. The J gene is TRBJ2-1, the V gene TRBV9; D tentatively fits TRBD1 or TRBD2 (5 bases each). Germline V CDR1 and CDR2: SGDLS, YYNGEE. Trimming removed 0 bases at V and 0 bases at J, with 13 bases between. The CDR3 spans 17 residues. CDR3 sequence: CASSVVGTRSSYNEQFF. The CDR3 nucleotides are TGTGCCAGCAGCGTAGTAGGGACCCGAAGCTCCTACAATGAGCAGTTCTTC.

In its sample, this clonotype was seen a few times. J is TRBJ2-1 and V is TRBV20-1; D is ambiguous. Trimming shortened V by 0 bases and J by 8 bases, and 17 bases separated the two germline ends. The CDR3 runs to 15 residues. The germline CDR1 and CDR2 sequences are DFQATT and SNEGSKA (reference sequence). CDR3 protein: CSARDSGRVTDEQFF. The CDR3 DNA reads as TGCAGTGCTAGAGATTCTGGTAGAGTGACCGATGAGCAGTTCTTC.

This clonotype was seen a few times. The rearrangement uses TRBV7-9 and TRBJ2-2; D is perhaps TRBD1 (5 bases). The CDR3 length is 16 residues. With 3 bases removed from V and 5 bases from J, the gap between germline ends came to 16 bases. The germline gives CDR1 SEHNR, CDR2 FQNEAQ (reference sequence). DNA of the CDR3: TGTGCCAGCAGCTTTTTGGCAGGGCACCCTACCGGGGAGCTGTTTTTT. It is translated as CASSFLAGHPTGELFF.

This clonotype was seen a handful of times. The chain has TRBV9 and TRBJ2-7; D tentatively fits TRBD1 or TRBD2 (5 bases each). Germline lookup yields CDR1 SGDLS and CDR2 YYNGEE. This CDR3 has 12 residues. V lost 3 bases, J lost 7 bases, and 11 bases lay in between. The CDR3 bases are TGTGCCAGCAGCGGGGACCCTCAGGAGCAGTACTTC. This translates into CASSGDPQEQYF.

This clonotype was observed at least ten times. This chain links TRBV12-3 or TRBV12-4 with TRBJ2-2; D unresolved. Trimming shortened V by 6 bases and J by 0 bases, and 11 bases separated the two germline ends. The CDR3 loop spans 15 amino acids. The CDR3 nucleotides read TGTGCCAGCAGACCCGGGCTCACGAACACCGGGGAGCTGTTTTTT. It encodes CASRPGLTNTGELFF.

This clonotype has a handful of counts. The CDR3 reads CANKAGTNTGELFF. The CDR3 DNA follows: TGTGCCAACAAAGCGGGGACGAACACCGGGGAGCTGTTTTTT. The chain joins TRBV12-3 or TRBV12-4 to TRBJ2-2; 7 nucleotides align to TRBD2. V lost 10 bases and J lost 0; bases outside the gene matches: 5. The CDR3 sequence is 14 residues long.

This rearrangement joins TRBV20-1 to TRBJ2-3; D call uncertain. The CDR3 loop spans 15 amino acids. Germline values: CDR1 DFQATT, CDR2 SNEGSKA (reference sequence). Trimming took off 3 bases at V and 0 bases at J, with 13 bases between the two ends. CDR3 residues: CSARAAGASTDTQYF. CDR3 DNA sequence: TGCAGTGCTAGGGCGGCTGGAGCTAGCACAGATACGCAGTATTTT.